Here is one T cell receptor (beta chain) with its context. This clone came up a few times. Which antigen it targets is not known. Base-call qualities are not available, and no considerably larger clone is one nucleotide away. This specimen comes from a study of cytomegalovirus exposure and HLA in healthy donors (dated by TCRdb to 2017 to 2019). Concerning the study at large: According to an earlier analysis of several hundred of the donors, about 179 million T cells yielded 117 million unique TCR beta sequences and less than 300 Gb of sequence data. An early release covering approximately 600 HLA-typed donors comprised about 290 gigabases of sequencing data and about 90 million unique TCR sequences. Among the roughly 400 genotyped donors, approximately 76% belonged to the genetic ancestry cluster associated with self-reported Caucasian donors. The study aimed to test whether cataloging public T cell receptors could reveal signatures of past pathogen exposure. Using immunosequencing, the study profiled T cell repertoires from roughly 650 subjects and related those repertoires to cytomegalovirus serostatus. In addition to the first cohort of 500 to 850 subjects, a separate validation cohort of 120 different subjects was used. The study combined high-throughput TCR immunosequencing, statistical association of individual TCRs with disease status, and machine learning to predict cytomegalovirus infection status. To study patterns of TCR occurrence, a later analysis re-analyzed previously published TCR beta repertoires from just over 650 donors and added high-resolution HLA genotyping. Rather than drawing on any new phenotypic data, the later analysis identified candidate immune exposures from TCR beta sequences and the way those sequences occurred across donors. To decide whether each TCR beta V gene segment behaved as functional or pseudogenic, an earlier analysis of approximately 620 of the donors relied on high-throughput TCR beta sequencing. Donor age, sex, ethnicity and CMV serostatus were compiled alongside the repertoire data. Genome-wide SNP genotypes for about 60% of the 666 donors were used in a later genetic analysis, which treated that subset as a discovery cohort. All discovery cohort repertoires had been generated using a single sequencing platform. HLA typing covered class I and class II loci at four-digit resolution. Typing coverage differed by locus: A, B, C, DRB1 and DQB1 were typed in roughly 620-640 donors, DQA1 in approximately 520, DPA1 in around 610, and DPB1 in approximately 450. About five DR-DQ haplotypes were treated as single units for association and clustering because of strong linkage in the cohort. Among about 400 genotyped donors of the cohort, an average of around 250,000 unique TCR beta nucleotide sequences was sequenced per donor, of which approximately 18% were non-productive. The full study reports these points: The only immune exposure information available for the cohort was CMV serostatus. Three of the identified cytomegalovirus-associated TCR beta chains were confirmed in vitro to be specific for cytomegalovirus antigens. Some IMGT-functional V segments, including TRBV6-2 and TRBV6-3, could not be distinguished by the 87-base-pair reads and were therefore excluded. According to the authors, the approach could potentially be generalized to other disease states and immunological phenotypes. In a later analysis, the rate of TCR association differed among HLA loci, with DRB1 alleles having the most associated TCRs and HLA-C alleles having the fewest. The earlier analysis of 587 of the donors excluded about 16 rarely observed V segments, including chromosome 9 orphons, because counts were too low. Because HLA typing was missing for some donors at each locus, association tests included only the typed subset. When HLA alleles, especially DR and DQ, strongly co-occurred, TCR associations were difficult to assign to individual alleles. An earlier analysis of some 590 of the donors showed that most TCR beta V segments appeared in productive rearrangements either about 87% or about 30% of the time, which broadly matched IMGT annotations. Most CMV-associated TCR beta chains appeared to be HLA-restricted in a later analysis, and the HLA associations seemed to be driven largely by CMV exposure. Compared with the approximately 670-donor mean, donors in an Asian-associated ancestry cluster had fewer N-insertions in productive TCRs, according to a later genetic analysis. In a later analysis, some 17,000 TCR beta sequences were associated with specific HLA alleles at a false discovery rate of 0.05. Correlated functional status among segregating V segments might reflect linkage disequilibrium, but an unknown experimental factor could not be ruled out. The study gave a list of under 200 TCR beta chains associated with cytomegalovirus. A later genetic analysis associated a missense DCLRE1C variant with V-gene and J-gene trimming of TCR beta chains, and an independent cohort replicated the association. Most TCR sequences were seen in very few donors, while some public TCRs were found in many individuals. The classifier was reported to diagnose cytomegalovirus status with high specificity and sensitivity in both the original cohort and the validation cohort. In a later analysis, HLA-associated TCR beta chains were found to be more clonally expanded and to have lower generation probabilities than equally common non-associated chains. In a later analysis, several top co-occurrence clusters were reported to appear linked to parvovirus B19, influenza, CMV and Epstein-Barr virus. The presence/absence analyses assumed that sequencing depth was roughly uniform across donors, and that assumption may not be true. A further reported finding was that TCR beta sequences accurately predicted the HLA-A and HLA-B alleles for most subjects in the first cohort. A cluster of highly shared sequence variants was judged likely to represent a technical artifact of the sequencing pipeline. Only TCR beta chains were sequenced in this cohort, and the absence of alpha or paired-chain data limited detectable features.

The cohort was made up of around 720 healthy bone marrow donors. At the time of sampling, every cohort member was nominally healthy, though immune exposures that went unrecorded were likely present. The donor was CMV seropositive and belonged to the group of around 300 seropositive cohort members. A peripheral blood sample was provided by each donor, and peripheral blood mononuclear cells were used for TCR beta sequencing. Genomic DNA extraction from the blood cell samples was performed with the Qiagen DNeasy Blood Extraction Kit. The method behind the library was the immunoSEQ multiplex PCR assay. A mixture of 60 forward primers for TCR Vbeta segments and 13 reverse primers for TCR Jbeta segments was used in the multiplex PCR. Amplification of the CDR3 region of rearranged TCR beta genes was performed with a multiplex PCR assay on genomic DNA. The Illumina HiSeq System was used to sequence the amplified TCR beta libraries as 87-base-pair reads. Per the original workflow: In a later analysis, about 80 million unique TCR beta chains were counted across the roughly 670 repertoires, and roughly 11 million of these chains were shared by at least two donors. A nearest-neighbor algorithm error-corrected the raw reads and collapsed the reads into unique sequences, merging closely related sequences to remove PCR and sequencing errors. CDR3 sequences were aligned to IMGT reference sequences to assign V, D and J gene segments. For a sequence to be retained, a match of at least six nucleotides to both a V gene segment and a J gene segment was required. A rearrangement was called productive if the CDR3 had no stop codons and remained in frame with V and J, and every other rearrangement was called non-productive. Following IMGT convention, CDR3 was defined as the stretch from the second conserved V-encoded cysteine to the conserved J-encoded phenylalanine. The earlier analysis of 587 of the donors excluded sequences that lacked an unambiguous match to a single V gene segment. An earlier analysis of around 600 of the donors classified V segments as functional when productive rearrangements were above 56.7% and as segregating when the standard deviation between donors was above 5%. A statistical classification framework was developed to diagnose cytomegalovirus status using the catalog of TCR beta chain sequences. V and J gene assignment, in a later analysis, came from comparing TCR nucleotide sequences with IMGT/GENE-DB human TR gene sequences. The TCRdist pipeline was used in a later analysis to assign CDR3 sequences and most-parsimonious VDJ recombination scenarios. In a later analysis, every TCR beta chain was defined by the combination of its CDR3 amino acid sequence and its V-gene family, and reads without a unique V-gene family were dropped. To address suspected cross-contamination and a sequencing artifact, a later analysis removed a few hundred highly shared, low-generation-probability nucleotide sequences. For each public chain, a later analysis derived a clonal expansion index from normalized ranks of inferred template counts within each repertoire. Generation probabilities in a later analysis came from a VDJ recombination model fitted to out-of-frame rearrangements, and those results were checked against IGoR. A later analysis scored TCR-TCR, TCR-HLA and TCR-CMV co-occurrence with hypergeometric tests, applying a repertoire-size bias correction to TCR pairs. A later analysis estimated false discovery rates by permuting HLA or CMV assignments 20 times. In a later analysis, co-occurring TCRs were grouped using DBSCAN, with TCRdist sequence similarity added in when clustering inside HLA-allele-positive subsets. Co-occurrence clustering excluded repertoires with fewer than 30,000 or more than 120,000 public chains, plus five with anomalous nucleotide sharing. The source is immuneACCESS, and TCRdb retained only in-frame sequences with V and J called. Part of the clones is not carried over; for the studies checked, unresolved V genes explain less than half of this, and the remainder is unexplained. The V and J calls and clone size are taken from that table; D and trimming were inferred from the DNA. This sample holds under 130,000 clones; 9.5% to 15% were observed only once. 15% to 20% of the sample goes to the ten largest clones.

Counted from cysteine to phenylalanine, this CDR3 has 16 amino acids. Left in the record is the CDR3 DNA by itself, 48 bases read in frame from the first base. The germline V end is reduced by 3 bases and the J end by 7 bases; junction bases left unmatched: 5. Reading the germline V gene gives CDR1 SGDLS and CDR2 YYNGEE. Sequenced input: PBMCs. The TCR sequence derives from a man aged 35 to 55 in good health and CMV-seropositive. The chain is encoded by TRBV9 joined to TRBJ2-1; 15 nucleotides in the junction match TRBD2. This receptor carries the CDR3 CASSATGLAGGNEQFF. In nucleotides, the sequence is TGTGCCAGCAGCGCCACGGGACTAGCGGGAGGAAATGAGCAGTTCTTC.